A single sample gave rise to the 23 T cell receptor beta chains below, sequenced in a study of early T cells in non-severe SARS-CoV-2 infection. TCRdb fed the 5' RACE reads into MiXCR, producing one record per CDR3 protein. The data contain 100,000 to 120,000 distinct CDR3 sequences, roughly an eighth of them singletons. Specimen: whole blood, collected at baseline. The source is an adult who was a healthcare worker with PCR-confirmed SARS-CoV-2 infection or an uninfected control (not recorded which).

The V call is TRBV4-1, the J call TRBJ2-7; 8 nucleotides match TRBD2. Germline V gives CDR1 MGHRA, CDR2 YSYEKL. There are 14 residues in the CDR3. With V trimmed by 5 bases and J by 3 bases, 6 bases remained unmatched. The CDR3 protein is CASSYGTSVYEQYF. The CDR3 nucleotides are TGCGCCAGCAGCTATGGGACTAGTGTCTACGAGCAGTACTTC.

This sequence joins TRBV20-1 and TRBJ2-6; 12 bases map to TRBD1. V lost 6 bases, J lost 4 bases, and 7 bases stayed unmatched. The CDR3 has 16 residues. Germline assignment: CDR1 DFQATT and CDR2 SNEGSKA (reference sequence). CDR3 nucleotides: TGCAGTGCAGTGGGACAGGGGGCGCCCGGGGCCAACGTCCTGACTTTC. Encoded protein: CSAVGQGAPGANVLTF.

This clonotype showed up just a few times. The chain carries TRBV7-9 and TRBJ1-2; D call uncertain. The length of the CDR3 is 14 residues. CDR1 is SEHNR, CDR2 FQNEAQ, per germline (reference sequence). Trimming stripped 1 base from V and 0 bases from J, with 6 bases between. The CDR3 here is CASSLVESNYGYTF. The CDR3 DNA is TGTGCCAGCAGCTTAGTTGAGTCTAACTATGGCTACACCTTC.

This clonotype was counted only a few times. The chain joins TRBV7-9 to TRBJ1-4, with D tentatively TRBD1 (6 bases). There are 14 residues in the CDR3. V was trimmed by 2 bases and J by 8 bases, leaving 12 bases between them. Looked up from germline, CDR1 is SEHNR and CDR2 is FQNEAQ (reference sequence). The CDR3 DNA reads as TGTGCCAGCAGCTTACTGGGGGCGAAAGAAAAACTGTTTTTT. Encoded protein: CASSLLGAKEKLFF.

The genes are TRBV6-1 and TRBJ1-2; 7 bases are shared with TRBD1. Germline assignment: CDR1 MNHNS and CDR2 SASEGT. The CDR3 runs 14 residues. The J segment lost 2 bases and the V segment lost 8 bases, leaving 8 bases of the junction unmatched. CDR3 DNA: TGTGCCAGCGGGCGACAGGGAAGCAACTATGGCTACACCTTC. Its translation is CASGRQGSNYGYTF.

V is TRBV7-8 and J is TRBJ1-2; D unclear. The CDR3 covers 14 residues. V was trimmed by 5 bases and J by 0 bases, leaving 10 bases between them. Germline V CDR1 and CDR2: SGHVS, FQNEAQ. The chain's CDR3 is CASSVMGSNYGYTF. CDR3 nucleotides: TGTGCCAGCAGCGTGATGGGCTCTAACTATGGCTACACCTTC. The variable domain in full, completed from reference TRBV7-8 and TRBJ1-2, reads GAGVSQSPRYKVAKRGQDVALRCDPISGHVSLFWYQQALGQGPEFLTYFQNEAQLDKSGLPSDRFFAERPEGSVSTLKIQRTQQEDSAVYLCASSVMGSNYGYTFGSGTRLTVV.

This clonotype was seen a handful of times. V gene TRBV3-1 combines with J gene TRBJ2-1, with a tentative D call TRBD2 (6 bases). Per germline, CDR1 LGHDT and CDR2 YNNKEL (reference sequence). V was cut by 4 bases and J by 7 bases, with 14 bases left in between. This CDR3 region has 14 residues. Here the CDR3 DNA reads TGTGCCAGCAGCCCACCGGGACTCATGAATGAGCAGTTCTTC. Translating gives CASSPPGLMNEQFF.

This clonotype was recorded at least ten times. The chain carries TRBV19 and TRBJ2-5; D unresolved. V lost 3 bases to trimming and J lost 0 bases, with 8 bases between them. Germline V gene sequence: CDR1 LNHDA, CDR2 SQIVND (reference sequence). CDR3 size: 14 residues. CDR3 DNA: TGTGCCAGTAGTATCCAGCTGTACCAAGAGACCCAGTACTTC. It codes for CASSIQLYQETQYF.

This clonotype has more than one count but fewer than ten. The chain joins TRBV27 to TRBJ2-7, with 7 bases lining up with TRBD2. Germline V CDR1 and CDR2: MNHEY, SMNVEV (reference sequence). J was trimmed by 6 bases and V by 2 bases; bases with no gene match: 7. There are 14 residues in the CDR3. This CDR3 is CASSLNAGVPEQYF. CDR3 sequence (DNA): TGTGCCAGCAGTTTAAATGCGGGAGTTCCCGAGCAGTACTTC.

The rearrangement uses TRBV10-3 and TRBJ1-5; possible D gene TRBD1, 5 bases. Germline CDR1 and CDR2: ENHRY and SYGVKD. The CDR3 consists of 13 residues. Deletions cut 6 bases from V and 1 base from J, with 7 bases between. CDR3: CAISGGSNQPQHF. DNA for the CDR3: TGTGCCATCAGCGGGGGGAGCAATCAGCCCCAGCATTTT.

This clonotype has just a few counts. CDR3 in DNA: TGTGCCAGTATCCGGACCGGTTTTGGCACTGAAGCTTTCTTT. It yields the protein CASIRTGFGTEAFF. The V call is TRBV19, the J call TRBJ1-1; D is undetermined. Germline V gene sequence: CDR1 LNHDA, CDR2 SQIVND (reference sequence). The CDR3 spans 14 residues. Trimming took off 7 bases at V and 4 bases at J, with 16 bases between the two ends.

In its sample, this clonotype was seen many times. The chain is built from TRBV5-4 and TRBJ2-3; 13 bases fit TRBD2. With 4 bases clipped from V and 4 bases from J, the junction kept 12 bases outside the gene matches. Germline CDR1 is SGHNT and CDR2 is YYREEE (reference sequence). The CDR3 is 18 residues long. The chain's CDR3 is CASSQWTSGGWDPDTQYF. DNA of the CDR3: TGTGCCAGCAGCCAATGGACTAGCGGGGGCTGGGACCCAGATACGCAGTATTTT.

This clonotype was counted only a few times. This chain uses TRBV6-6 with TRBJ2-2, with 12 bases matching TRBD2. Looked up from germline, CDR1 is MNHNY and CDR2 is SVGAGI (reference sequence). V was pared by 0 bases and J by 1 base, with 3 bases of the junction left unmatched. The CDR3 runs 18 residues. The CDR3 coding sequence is TGTGCCAGCAGTTACTCGACTAGCGGGGGCCTGAACACCGGGGAGCTGTTTTTT. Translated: CASSYSTSGGLNTGELFF.

The CDR3 DNA follows: TGTGCCAGCAGTGAAAACAGAACCCCCTACAATGAGCAGTTCTTC. Protein sequence: CASSENRTPYNEQFF. The chain uses TRBV2 and TRBJ2-1, with no clear D. CDR1 is SNHLY and CDR2 is FYNNEI in the germline V gene. V was trimmed by 2 bases and J by 2 bases, leaving 10 bases between them. The CDR3 covers 15 residues.

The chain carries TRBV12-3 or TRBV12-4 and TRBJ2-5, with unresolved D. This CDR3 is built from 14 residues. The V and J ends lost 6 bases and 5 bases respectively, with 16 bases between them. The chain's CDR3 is CASSPLSSSETQYF. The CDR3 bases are TGTGCCAGCAGCCCCCTATCGAGTTCGGAGACCCAGTACTTC.

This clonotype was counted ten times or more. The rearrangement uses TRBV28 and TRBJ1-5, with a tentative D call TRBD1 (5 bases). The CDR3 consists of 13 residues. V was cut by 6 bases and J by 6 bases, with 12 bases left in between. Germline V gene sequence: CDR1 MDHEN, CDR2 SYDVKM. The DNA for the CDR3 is TGTGCCAGCAGATACCCAGGGACTCAGCCCCAGCATTTT. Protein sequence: CASRYPGTQPQHF.

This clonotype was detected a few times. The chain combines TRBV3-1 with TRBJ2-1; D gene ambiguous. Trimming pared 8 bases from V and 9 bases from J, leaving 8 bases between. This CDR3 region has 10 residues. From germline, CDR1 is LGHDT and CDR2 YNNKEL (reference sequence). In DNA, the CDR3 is TGTGCCAGCGGACGGGCTGAGCAGTTCTTC. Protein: CASGRAEQFF.

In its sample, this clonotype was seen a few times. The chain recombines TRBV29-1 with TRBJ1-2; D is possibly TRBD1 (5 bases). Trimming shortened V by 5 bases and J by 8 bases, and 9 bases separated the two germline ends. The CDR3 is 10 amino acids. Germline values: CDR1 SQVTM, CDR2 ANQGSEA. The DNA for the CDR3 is TGCAGCGTTAGGGGCCTCGGCTACACCTTC. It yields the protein CSVRGLGYTF. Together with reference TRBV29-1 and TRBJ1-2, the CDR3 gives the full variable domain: SAVISQKPSRDICQRGTSLTIQCQVDSQVTMMFWYRQQPGQSLTLIATANQGSEATYESGFVIDKFPISRPNLTFSTLTVSNMSPEDSSIYLCSVRGLGYTFGSGTRLTVV.

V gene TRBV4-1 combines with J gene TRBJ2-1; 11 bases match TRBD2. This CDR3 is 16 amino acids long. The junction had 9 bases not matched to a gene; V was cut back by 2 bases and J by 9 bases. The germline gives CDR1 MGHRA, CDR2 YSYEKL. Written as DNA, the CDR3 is TGCGCCAGCAGCCAATCCTATAGCGGGGGGGCCAGTGAGCAGTTCTTC. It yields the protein CASSQSYSGGASEQFF.

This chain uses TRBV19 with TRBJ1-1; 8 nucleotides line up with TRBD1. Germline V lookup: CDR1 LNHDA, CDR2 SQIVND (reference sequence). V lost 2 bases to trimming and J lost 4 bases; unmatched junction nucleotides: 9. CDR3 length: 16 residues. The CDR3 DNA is TGTGCCAGTAGTATACCAGGGGGCGCCGAGGGCACTGAAGCTTTCTTT. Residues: CASSIPGGAEGTEAFF.

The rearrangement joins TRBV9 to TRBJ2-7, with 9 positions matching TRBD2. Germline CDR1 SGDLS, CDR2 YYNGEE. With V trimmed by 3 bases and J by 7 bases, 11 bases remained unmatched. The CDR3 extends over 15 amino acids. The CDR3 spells CASSGGSSGVGEQYF. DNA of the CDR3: TGTGCCAGCAGCGGCGGGTCTAGCGGGGTAGGAGAGCAGTACTTC.

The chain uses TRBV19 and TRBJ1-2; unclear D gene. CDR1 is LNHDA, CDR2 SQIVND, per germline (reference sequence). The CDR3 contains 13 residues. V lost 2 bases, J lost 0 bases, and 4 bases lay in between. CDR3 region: CASSIQANYGYTF. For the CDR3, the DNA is TGTGCCAGTAGTATACAGGCTAACTATGGCTACACCTTC.

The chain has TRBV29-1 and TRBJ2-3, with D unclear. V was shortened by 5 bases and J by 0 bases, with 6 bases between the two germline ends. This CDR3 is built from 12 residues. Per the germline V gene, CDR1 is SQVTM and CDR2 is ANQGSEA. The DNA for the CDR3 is TGCAGCGTTCACGCGAGCACAGATACGCAGTATTTT. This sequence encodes CSVHASTDTQYF.